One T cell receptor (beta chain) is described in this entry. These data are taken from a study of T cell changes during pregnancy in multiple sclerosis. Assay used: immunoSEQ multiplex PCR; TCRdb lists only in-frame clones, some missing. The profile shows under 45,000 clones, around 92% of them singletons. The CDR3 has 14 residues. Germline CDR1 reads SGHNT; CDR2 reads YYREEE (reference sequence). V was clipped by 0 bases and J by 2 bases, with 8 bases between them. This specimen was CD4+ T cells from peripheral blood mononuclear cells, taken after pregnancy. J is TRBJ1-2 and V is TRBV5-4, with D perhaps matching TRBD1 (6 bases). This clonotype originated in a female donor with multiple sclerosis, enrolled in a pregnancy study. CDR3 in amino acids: CASSLVGQNYGYTF. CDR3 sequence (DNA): TGTGCCAGCAGCTTGGTCGGACAGAACTATGGCTACACCTTC.